This is a list of T cell receptor beta chains from one sample in a study of cytomegalovirus exposure and HLA in healthy donors. The method was immunoSEQ multiplex PCR; TCRdb's version includes in-frame clones alone and lacks a portion of them. The specimen's table records under 200,000 clones. The sequenced sample was PBMCs. These receptors originate from a woman aged 18-29 years in good health and CMV-seropositive. Each CDR3 is given with its conserved first and last residue. The D gene is left open where the match is weak.

D	J	V	CDR3	DNA
-	TRBJ1-1	TRBV30	CAGRGGGLNTEAFF	TGTGCCGGGAGGGGTGGGGGCCTGAACACTGAGGCTTTCTTT
-	TRBJ1-2	TRBV5-1	CASSSTPGHGGGYTF	TGCGCCAGCAGCTCCACACCGGGTCATGGAGGGGGCTACACCTTC
TRBD1	TRBJ1-5	TRBV18	CASSRGQGSNQPQHF	TGTGCCAGCTCACGTGGACAGGGTAGCAATCAGCCCCAGCATTTT
-	TRBJ2-3	TRBV7-9	CASSLGWTTDRTDTQYF	TGTGCCAGCAGCTTAGGCTGGACAACGGATCGCACAGATACGCAGTATTTT
-	TRBJ2-7	TRBV7-2	CASSLGASGQYF	TGTGCCAGCAGCTTAGGCGCCTCGGGGCAGTACTTC
-	TRBJ1-1	TRBV25-1	CASRLYTGSTEAFF	TGTGCCAGCAGGCTTTATACAGGGAGCACTGAAGCTTTCTTT
-	TRBJ2-5	TRBV14	CASSQVRETQYF	TGTGCCAGCAGCCAAGTCAGAGAGACCCAGTACTTC
TRBD2	TRBJ2-1	TRBV11-3	CASTRLRQRGDNEQFF	TGTGCCAGCACCAGGCTACGACAGCGGGGGGACAATGAGCAGTTCTTC
-	TRBJ1-2	TRBV6-4	CASSDSPLKSRSPYGYTF	TGTGCCAGCAGTGACTCCCCTCTAAAAAGTAGATCTCCGTATGGCTACACCTTC
-	TRBJ2-7	TRBV5-6	CASSLRAGQPAIPYEQYF	TGTGCCAGCAGCTTGAGGGCGGGGCAGCCTGCTATTCCCTACGAGCAGTACTTC
TRBD2	TRBJ2-1	TRBV7-7	CASSPGTTSLGEQFF	TGTGCCAGCAGCCCCGGGACTACGTCACTGGGGGAGCAGTTCTTC
-	TRBJ1-2	TRBV7-8	CASSPLATSGPNGYTF	TGTGCCAGCAGCCCCCTAGCGACAAGCGGTCCTAATGGCTACACCTTC
-	TRBJ1-5	TRBV7-2	CASSRTAGENQPQHF	TGTGCCAGCAGCCGAACGGCAGGGGAGAACCAGCCCCAGCATTTT
-	TRBJ2-2	TRBV2	CASRRTPDTGELFF	TGTGCCAGCAGAAGGACACCTGACACCGGGGAGCTGTTTTTT
-	TRBJ1-5	TRBV12-2	CASRLAYWAGTQQPQHF	TGTGCAAGTCGCTTAGCGTATTGGGCAGGCACTCAACAGCCCCAGCATTTT